Sequencing of this T cell receptor beta chain was carried out in a study of Graves' ophthalmopathy and Graves' hyperthyroidism. RNA served as the template for amplifying TCR beta CDR3 regions. Second-round multiplex PCR came after a first-round RT-PCR that employed HTBI primers. TCRdb recomputed calls from the multiplex PCR reads with MiXCR, one row per CDR3 protein. The repertoire holds roughly 600,000 distinct CDR3 sequences, with about two fifths as singletons. This CDR3 has 14 amino acids. V lost 3 bases, J lost 14 bases, and 20 bases lay in between. CDR1 is ENHRY and CDR2 is SYGVKD in the germline V gene.

Material for sequencing was peripheral blood or thyroid tissue (not recorded which). This sequence originates from an adult man with Graves' hyperthyroidism. The chain joins TRBV10-3 to TRBJ1-5; D not certain. CDR3 sequence (DNA): TGTGCCATCAGTGATTCCAAACTAGCGGACTACGAGCATTTT. Encoded protein: CAISDSKLADYEHF.